The present T cell receptor beta chain was sequenced within a study of OX40 agonist ivuxolimab in advanced cancers. For the study at large: Participants could have had prior anti-PD-1, anti-PD-L1 or anti-CTLA-4 therapy, and approximately 40% had some. One hepatocellular carcinoma and two cutaneous melanoma patients partially responded.

Comments on this clone: Its target is unknown.

The V end was cut by 5 bases, the J end by 1 base, with 8 bases between. Germline V gene data show CDR1 as LNHNV and CDR2 as YYDKDF (reference sequence). CDR3 size: 14 residues. The assay was immunoSEQ multiplex PCR, and TCRdb's table has in-frame clones only and misses some. The top ten clones hold roughly 1.1% of a sample with 90,000 to 120,000 clones, about 91% of them seen once. Study-level points and caveats: Clonal expansion by week 6 occurred in CD4+ and CD8+ blood T cells (at 0.1 to 3.0 mg/kg). Relative to CD4+ cells, CD8+ T cells on average had more expanded clones.

The material sequenced was CD4+ or CD8+ T cells sorted from blood, taken in a trial of the OX40 agonist ivuxolimab. The sequence derives from an adult with an advanced solid tumor such as melanoma, head and neck, liver or kidney cancer. The chain links TRBV15 to TRBJ1-4, with D maybe TRBD1 (6 bases). CDR3: CATSVRGTNEKLFF. In nucleotides, the CDR3 is TGTGCCACCAGCGTCAGGGGAACTAATGAAAAACTGTTTTTT.